The 2 T cell receptor beta chains reported below all come from one sample, sequenced in a study of control samples from healthy donors and cancer patients. This table comes from immunoSEQ multiplex PCR, and its TCRdb copy is limited to in-frame clones, with some not included. The sample includes approximately 100,000 clones, about 89% of them seen just once. What was sequenced was blood. The receptors were gathered from a man aged 25 to 40 in good health.

This chain uses TRBV19 with TRBJ2-3, with D possibly TRBD1 on 5 matching bases. The V end lost 9 bases, the J end lost 1 base, and 14 bases lay between the germline ends. CDR1 and CDR2 from the germline V gene are LNHDA and SQIVND (reference sequence). The CDR3 sequence is 14 residues long. The DNA for the CDR3 is TGTGCCAGCCATACCGTAGGGGGCACAGATACGCAGTATTTT. Translated: CASHTVGGTDTQYF.

The chain employs TRBV7-2 and TRBJ2-1, with D possibly matching TRBD2 (7 bases). V was cut by 2 bases and J by 9 bases, with 20 bases left in between. CDR3 length: 16 amino acids. Germline assignment: CDR1 SGHTA and CDR2 FQGNSA. The CDR3 protein is CASSLMDGGRFSEQFF. The CDR3 DNA sequence: TGTGCCAGCAGCTTAATGGACGGGGGGCGGTTTAGTGAGCAGTTCTTC.